The 30 T cell receptor beta chains presented below share a single source sample, sequenced in a study of beta chain features in type 1 diabetes. cDNA synthesis used the whole RNA isolate, giving expressed TCRB sequences. Profiled with immunoSEQ multiplex PCR; TCRdb holds only in-frame clones, not every one. This table has under 800,000 clones, roughly 16% appearing once. Input material: naive CD4+ T cells from blood. These receptors were taken from a man aged 18 to 30 in good health.

This rearrangement joins TRBV30 to TRBJ2-5, with D perhaps TRBD1 (6 bases). Trimming took 2 bases from V and 5 from J, leaving 12 bases between them. The CDR3 totals 13 residues. Germline-derived CDR1 and CDR2 are GTSNPN and SVGIG (reference sequence). CDR3 amino acids: CAWSKDSPETQYF. CDR3 nucleotide sequence: TGTGCCTGGAGTAAGGACAGTCCGGAGACCCAGTACTTC.

This clone came up a few times. The chain has TRBV5-1 and TRBJ2-3; 8 bases align to TRBD2. Germline CDR1 SGHRS, CDR2 YFSETQ. V lost 5 bases to trimming and J lost 4 bases; unmatched junction nucleotides: 3. This CDR3 spans 13 amino acids. The CDR3 reads CASRAGASDTQYF. CDR3 in DNA: TGCGCCAGCAGAGCGGGAGCATCAGATACGCAGTATTTT.

CDR3: CASSFPRGFSGNTIYF. The CDR3 DNA reads TGTGCCAGCAGCTTCCCCAGGGGATTCTCTGGAAACACCATATATTTT. The genes are TRBV7-2 and TRBJ1-3; the D gene is possibly TRBD1 (6 bases). CDR1 and CDR2 (germline): SGHTA, FQGNSA. Trimming cost V 3 bases and J 0 bases, with 12 bases left between them. CDR3 length equals 16 residues.

This chain connects TRBV6-6 to TRBJ2-7, with TRBD1 matching 10 bases. CDR1 is MNHNY, CDR2 SVGAGI, per germline (reference sequence). The CDR3 length is 15 residues. With V trimmed by 4 bases and J by 3 bases, 6 bases remained unmatched. CDR3 in amino acids: CASSWGGTGDYEQYF. The CDR3 nucleotides read TGTGCCAGCAGTTGGGGCGGGACAGGGGACTACGAGCAGTACTTC.

A few counts support this clone. This chain links TRBV9 with TRBJ2-3, with 8 bases matching TRBD2. CDR1 is SGDLS, CDR2 YYNGEE, per germline. The CDR3 consists of 16 residues. Trimming removed 0 bases from V and 4 bases from J; junction bases left unmatched: 7. The CDR3 DNA follows: TGTGCCAGCAGCGTAGTCTCGGTCGGGGGGGCAGATACGCAGTATTTT. Amino acids: CASSVVSVGGADTQYF.

The V and J genes are TRBV10-3 and TRBJ2-1; 12 bases map to TRBD1. CDR1 is ENHRY, CDR2 SYGVKD, per germline. CDR3 length: 15 residues. V lost 4 bases to trimming and J lost 8 bases; unmatched junction nucleotides: 6. The CDR3, as DNA: TGTGCCATCAGTGGCACCGGGACAGGGGGCGATGAGCAGTTCTTC. It specifies CAISGTGTGGDEQFF.

V usage is TRBV29-1 and J usage is TRBJ2-5; TRBD2 matches 8 bases. The J call is in doubt because the DNA end fits TRBJ2-7 better. The germline V gene has CDR1 SQVTM and CDR2 ANQGSEA. The CDR3 contains 13 residues. CDR3 DNA: TGCAGCGTTCGTCGGGGGGGCTCCTACGAGCAGTACTTC. Encoded protein: CSVRRGGSYEQYF.

This clone was recorded a few times. V is TRBV10-3 and J is TRBJ2-2, with 8 bases lining up with TRBD2. V lost 3 bases, J lost 4 bases, and 4 bases stayed unmatched. This CDR3 has 15 amino acids. Germline V gene data show CDR1 as ENHRY and CDR2 as SYGVKD. CDR3 protein: CAISESGGRTGELFF. In nucleotides, the CDR3 is TGTGCCATCAGTGAAAGCGGGGGCCGCACCGGGGAGCTGTTTTTT.

The V and J genes are TRBV12-1 and TRBJ2-3. TRBV12-1 is a recognized pseudogene. The CDR3 runs to 18 residues. CDR3: CASSFFMGISNSTDTQYF. The CDR3 DNA sequence: TGTGCCAGCAGCTTCTTCATGGGAATCAGCAATAGCACAGATACGCAGTATTTT.

This clone was seen only a few times. A much larger clone sits a single nucleotide away, making a read error possible. The same CDR3 can be traced to other DNA sequences in this sample. The rearrangement joins TRBV5-4 to TRBJ2-3; D uncertain. Germline V lookup: CDR1 SGHNT, CDR2 YYREEE (reference sequence). The CDR3 extends over 13 amino acids. V was trimmed by 0 bases and J by 1 base, leaving 3 bases between them. The CDR3 region has the DNA TGTGCCAGCAGCTTGGCGGGCACAGATACGCAGTATTTT. It specifies CASSLAGTDTQYF.

The chain uses TRBV14 and TRBJ1-3; no clear D. Germline V gene sequence: CDR1 SGHDN, CDR2 FVKESK. Trimming left V 2 bases short and J 7 bases short, with 12 bases between. CDR3 length equals 14 residues. CDR3 in DNA: TGTGCCAGCAGCCAATCAACTCCCCGGAACACCATATATTTT. The encoded protein is CASSQSTPRNTIYF.

This clone was found a few times. The rearrangement uses TRBV18 and TRBJ1-1; no clear D. Trimming pared 1 base from V and 0 bases from J, leaving 21 bases between. The CDR3 has 19 amino acids. The germline V gene has CDR1 KGHSH and CDR2 LQKENI. This chain's CDR3 is CASSPRLRVTENMNTEAFF. CDR3 in DNA: TGTGCCAGCTCACCACGGTTGAGAGTAACGGAAAACATGAACACTGAAGCTTTCTTT. Supplemented by reference TRBV18 and TRBJ1-1, the full variable domain reads NAGVMQNPRHLVRRRGQEARLRCSPMKGHSHVYWYRQLPEEGLKFMVYLQKENIIDESGMPKERFSAEFPKEGPSILRIQQVVRGDSAAYFCASSPRLRVTENMNTEAFFGQGTRLTVV.

The chain uses TRBV14 and TRBJ1-1; a possible D gene is TRBD1 (5 bases). CDR3 length equals 16 residues. Per the germline V gene, CDR1 is SGHDN and CDR2 is FVKESK. Trimming cost V 2 bases and J 0 bases, with 13 bases left between them. CDR3 protein: CASSQIGAVMNTEAFF. The CDR3 coding sequence is TGTGCCAGCAGCCAAATAGGGGCTGTCATGAACACTGAAGCTTTCTTT. The full variable domain, its missing parts supplied by reference TRBV14 and TRBJ1-1, is EAGVTQFPSHSVIEKGQTVTLRCDPISGHDNLYWYRRVMGKEIKFLLHFVKESKQDESGMPNNRFLAERTGGTYSTLKVQPAELEDSGVYFCASSQIGAVMNTEAFFGQGTRLTVV.

A few counts support this clone. This chain uses TRBV7-9 with TRBJ2-7; no clear D gene. The V gene's germline CDR1 is SEHNR and CDR2 FQNEAQ (reference sequence). The CDR3 loop spans 15 amino acids. Trimming cost V 5 bases and J 5 bases, with 19 bases left between them. The CDR3 nucleotides read TGTGCCAGCAGCACCCAGAAGGGCTTTCTCCACGAGCAGTACTTC. This translates into CASSTQKGFLHEQYF.

There are many counts of this clone. V usage is TRBV23-1 and J usage is TRBJ2-4; the D is unclear. TRBV23-1 is reported as an ORF; its role is uncertain. There are 14 residues in the CDR3. Trimming removed 6 bases at V and 0 bases at J, with 9 bases between. The CDR3 nucleotides are TGCGCCAGCAGGAAAGTCGTAGCCAAAAACATTCAGTACTTC. It translates to CASRKVVAKNIQYF.

This chain connects TRBV19 to TRBJ2-1, with D maybe TRBD1 (5 bases). V was clipped by 5 bases and J by 0 bases, with 14 bases between them. There are 16 residues in the CDR3. Germline CDR1 is LNHDA and CDR2 is SQIVND (reference sequence). CDR3 DNA sequence: TGTGCCAGTAGTTCGCAGGGTGGTAGCTCCTACAATGAGCAGTTCTTC. Translation gives CASSSQGGSSYNEQFF.

This chain joins TRBV10-3 and TRBJ2-3; D not certain. Germline V CDR1 and CDR2: ENHRY, SYGVKD. Trimming took 6 bases from V and 0 from J, leaving 4 bases between them. The CDR3 is 12 residues long. The CDR3 region is CAISRSTDTQYF. CDR3 DNA: TGTGCCATCAGCCGCAGCACAGATACGCAGTATTTT.

Only a few counts were recorded for this clone. V gene TRBV9 combines with J gene TRBJ2-7; 9 bases map to TRBD1. The CDR3 covers 16 residues. J was trimmed by 3 bases and V by 0 bases; bases with no gene match: 7. Germline-derived CDR1 and CDR2 are SGDLS and YYNGEE. CDR3 region: CASSVAAQGAGYEQYF. In DNA, the CDR3 is TGTGCCAGCAGCGTAGCAGCACAGGGGGCTGGCTACGAGCAGTACTTC. Variable domain in full (rest from reference TRBV9 and TRBJ2-7): DSGVTQTPKHLITATGQRVTLRCSPRSGDLSVYWYQQSLDQGLQFLIQYYNGEERAKGNILERFSAQQFPDLHSELNLSSLELGDSALYFCASSVAAQGAGYEQYFGPGTRLTVT.

V is TRBV7-8 and J is TRBJ2-1, with 8 bases that match TRBD1. The germline gives CDR1 SGHVS, CDR2 FQNEAQ. The CDR3 totals 14 residues. J was trimmed by 6 bases and V by 1 base; bases with no gene match: 2. CDR3 residues: CASSLGTGSNEQFF. CDR3 bases: TGTGCCAGCAGCTTAGGGACAGGGTCCAATGAGCAGTTCTTC.

The chain joins TRBV7-2 to TRBJ2-3; D is ambiguous. Germline values: CDR1 SGHTA, CDR2 FQGNSA. This CDR3 comprises 15 residues. V lost 4 bases, J lost 0 bases, and 11 bases lay in between. The CDR3 region is CASSSLVLSTDTQYF. CDR3 bases: TGTGCCAGCAGCTCCCTAGTACTCAGCACAGATACGCAGTATTTT.

The V gene is TRBV6-1, the J gene TRBJ1-2, with TRBD1 matching over 7 bases. There are 15 residues in the CDR3. V lost 4 bases, J lost 4 bases, and 9 bases stayed unmatched. Germline V lookup: CDR1 MNHNS, CDR2 SASEGT. CDR3 nucleotides: TGTGCCAGCAGTGTCCAGACAGGGACGATCTATGGCTACACCTTC. Translation gives CASSVQTGTIYGYTF.

This clone was seen a few times. The CDR3 nucleotides are TGCGCCAGCAGCCCCTGGGACAGGGAGGCCGAGCAGTACTTC. Its protein is CASSPWDREAEQYF. This chain uses TRBV4-3 with TRBJ2-7, with 9 bases lining up with TRBD1. This CDR3 is built from 14 residues. J lost 6 bases, V lost 4 bases, and 7 bases had no gene match. Germline values: CDR1 LGHNA, CDR2 YSLEER.

This clone was seen a few times. The chain couples TRBV6-5 to TRBJ2-7, with D possibly matching TRBD1 (6 bases). The CDR3 is 12 amino acids. The germline V gene has CDR1 MNHEY and CDR2 SVGAGI. The V end was cut by 5 bases, the J end by 6 bases, with 11 bases between. In DNA, the CDR3 is TGTGCCAGCAGTGCAACAGGGACCGAGCAGTACTTC. This translates into CASSATGTEQYF.

This clone was seen a handful of times. V gene TRBV18 combines with J gene TRBJ2-7; 9 nucleotides align to TRBD2. The CDR3 has 15 amino acids. Germline V gives CDR1 KGHSH, CDR2 LQKENI. The junction had 6 bases not matched to a gene; V was cut back by 6 bases and J by 0 bases. CDR3 residues: CASSQTSGSSYEQYF. The CDR3 nucleotides are TGTGCCAGCTCGCAGACTAGCGGATCCTCCTACGAGCAGTACTTC.

The V call is TRBV11-2, the J call TRBJ2-7, with 7 bases lining up with TRBD1. CDR3 length: 17 residues. From germline, CDR1 is SGHAT and CDR2 FQNNGV. The V segment lost 0 bases and the J segment 2 bases; nucleotides outside the gene matches: 10. In DNA, the CDR3 is TGTGCCAGCAGCTTAGATTCCGCCGAGGACAGGCCCTACGAGCAGTACTTC. This sequence encodes CASSLDSAEDRPYEQYF.

This clone was found a few times. The chain is built from TRBV7-9 and TRBJ2-5; 8 nucleotides agree with TRBD1. With the DNA end fitting TRBJ2-7 better, the J assignment may be wrong. The germline V gene encodes CDR1 SEHNR and CDR2 FQNEAQ (reference sequence). This CDR3 has 14 amino acids. The CDR3 reads CASSGGTGPYEQYF. The CDR3 DNA follows: TGTGCCAGCAGCGGAGGGACAGGTCCCTACGAGCAGTACTTC.

This chain's CDR3 is CASRHRGHGDTQYF. Here the CDR3 DNA reads TGTGCCAGCCGACACAGGGGGCATGGTGATACGCAGTATTTT. The J gene is TRBJ2-3, the V gene TRBV6-1, with 9 nucleotides matching TRBD1. CDR1 is MNHNS, CDR2 SASEGT, per germline. The V gene end was trimmed by 8 bases and the J gene end by 6 bases; junction bases not matched to a gene: 9. The CDR3 sequence is 14 residues long.

In this sample, this clone turned up a few times. The genes are TRBV7-9 and TRBJ2-5; 8 nucleotides agree with TRBD1. In germline, CDR1 is SEHNR, CDR2 FQNEAQ (reference sequence). After removal of 5 bases from V and 5 bases from J, the junction contained 10 bases not matched to a gene. The CDR3 has 15 amino acids. This CDR3 is CASSKRRTGWETQYF. The CDR3 bases are TGTGCCAGCAGCAAAAGACGGACAGGGTGGGAGACCCAGTACTTC.

This clone was detected many times. V and J are TRBV5-1 and TRBJ2-1; D is uncertain. This CDR3 has 14 residues. V lost 4 bases, J lost 7 bases, and 15 bases lay in between. Germline lookup yields CDR1 SGHRS and CDR2 YFSETQ. As DNA, the CDR3 is TGCGCCAGCAGCCCTTCCGGACCATGGAATGAGCAGTTCTTC. Translating gives CASSPSGPWNEQFF.

This clone was observed a few times. V and J are TRBV29-1 and TRBJ1-1; the D is unclear. V shed 4 bases and J shed 1 base, with 13 bases lying between them. Germline CDR1 is SQVTM and CDR2 is ANQGSEA. The CDR3 runs to 14 residues. As DNA, the CDR3 is TGCAGCGTTGGAAACGTCAGTTGGAACACTGAAGCTTTCTTT. It translates to CSVGNVSWNTEAFF. The full variable domain, in which reference TRBV29-1 and TRBJ1-1 provide the parts outside the CDR3, is SAVISQKPSRDICQRGTSLTIQCQVDSQVTMMFWYRQQPGQSLTLIATANQGSEATYESGFVIDKFPISRPNLTFSTLTVSNMSPEDSSIYLCSVGNVSWNTEAFFGQGTRLTVV.